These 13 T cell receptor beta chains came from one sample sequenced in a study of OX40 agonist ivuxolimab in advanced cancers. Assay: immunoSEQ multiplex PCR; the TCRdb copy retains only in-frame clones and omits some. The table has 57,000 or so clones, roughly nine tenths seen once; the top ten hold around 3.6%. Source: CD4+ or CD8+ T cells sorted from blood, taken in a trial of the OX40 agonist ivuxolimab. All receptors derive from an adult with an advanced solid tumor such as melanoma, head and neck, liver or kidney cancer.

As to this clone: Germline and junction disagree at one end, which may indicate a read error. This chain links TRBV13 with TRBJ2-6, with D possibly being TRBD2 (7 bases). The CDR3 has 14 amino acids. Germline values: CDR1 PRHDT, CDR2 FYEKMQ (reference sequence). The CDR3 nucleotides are TGTGCCAGCAGCCTAGGAGGGGGGGCACGCGTCCTGACTTTC. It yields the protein CASSLGGGARVLTF.

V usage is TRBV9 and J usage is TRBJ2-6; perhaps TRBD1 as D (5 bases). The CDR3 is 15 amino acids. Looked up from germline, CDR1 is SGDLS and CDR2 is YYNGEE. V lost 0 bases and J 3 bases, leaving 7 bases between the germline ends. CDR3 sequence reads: CASSVGGVGANVLTF. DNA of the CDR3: TGTGCCAGCAGCGTAGGGGGCGTTGGGGCCAACGTCCTGACTTTC.

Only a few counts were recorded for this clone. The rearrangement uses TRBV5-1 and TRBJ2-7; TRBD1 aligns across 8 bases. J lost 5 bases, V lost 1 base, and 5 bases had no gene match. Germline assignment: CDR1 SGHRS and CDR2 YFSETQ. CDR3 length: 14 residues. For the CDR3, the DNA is TGCGCCAGCAGCTTGCGGCAGGGGGCGGACGAGCAGTACTTC. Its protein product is CASSLRQGADEQYF.

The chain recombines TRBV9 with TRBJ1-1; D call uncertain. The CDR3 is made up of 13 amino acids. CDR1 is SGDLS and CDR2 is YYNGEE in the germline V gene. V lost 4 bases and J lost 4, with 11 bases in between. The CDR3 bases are TGTGCCAGCAGCCGCCTAGGCACCACTGAAGCTTTCTTT. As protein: CASSRLGTTEAFF. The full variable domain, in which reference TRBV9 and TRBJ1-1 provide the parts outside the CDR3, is DSGVTQTPKHLITATGQRVTLRCSPRSGDLSVYWYQQSLDQGLQFLIQYYNGEERAKGNILERFSAQQFPDLHSELNLSSLELGDSALYFCASSRLGTTEAFFGQGTRLTVV.

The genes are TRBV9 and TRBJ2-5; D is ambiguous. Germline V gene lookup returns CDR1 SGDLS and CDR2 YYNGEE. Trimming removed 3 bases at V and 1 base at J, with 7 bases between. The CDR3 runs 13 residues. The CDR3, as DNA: TGTGCCAGCAGCGCGACGAGCCAAGAGACCCAGTACTTC. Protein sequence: CASSATSQETQYF.

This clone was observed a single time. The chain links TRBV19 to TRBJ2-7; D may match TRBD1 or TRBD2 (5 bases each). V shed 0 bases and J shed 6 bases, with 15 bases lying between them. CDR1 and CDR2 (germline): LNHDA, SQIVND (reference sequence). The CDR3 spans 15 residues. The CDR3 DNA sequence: TGTGCCAGTAGTATAGATCTAAGGGGACGGAGCGAGCAGTACTTC. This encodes CASSIDLRGRSEQYF.

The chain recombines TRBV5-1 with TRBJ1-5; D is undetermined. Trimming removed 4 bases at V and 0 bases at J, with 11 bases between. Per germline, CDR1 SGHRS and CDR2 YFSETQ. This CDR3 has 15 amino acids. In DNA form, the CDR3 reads TGCGCCAGCAGCGAGGCGGGCTATAGCAATCAGCCCCAGCATTTT. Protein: CASSEAGYSNQPQHF.

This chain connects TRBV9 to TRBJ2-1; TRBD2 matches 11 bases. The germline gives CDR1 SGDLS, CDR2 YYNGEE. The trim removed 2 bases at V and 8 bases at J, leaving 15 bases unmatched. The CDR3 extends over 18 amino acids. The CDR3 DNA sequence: TGTGCCAGCAGCGTCACTAGCGGGGGATTCAGCAGGATTGATGAGCAGTTCTTC. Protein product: CASSVTSGGFSRIDEQFF.

The CDR3 region is CASSFVGGVSYNEQFF. The CDR3 nucleotides read TGTGCCAGCAGCTTCGTAGGGGGGGTCTCCTACAATGAGCAGTTCTTC. The chain employs TRBV5-4 and TRBJ2-1, with D possibly matching TRBD2 (7 bases). Per germline, CDR1 SGHNT and CDR2 YYREEE (reference sequence). Trimming left V 2 bases short and J 0 bases short, with 12 bases between. CDR3 length: 16 amino acids.

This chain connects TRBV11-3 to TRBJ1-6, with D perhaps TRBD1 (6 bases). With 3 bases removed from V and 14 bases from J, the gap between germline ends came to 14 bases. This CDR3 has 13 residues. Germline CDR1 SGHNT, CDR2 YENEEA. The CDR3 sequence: CASSLGAGNSLHF. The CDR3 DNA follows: TGTGCCAGCAGCTTGGGGGCAGGGAATTCCCTCCACTTT.

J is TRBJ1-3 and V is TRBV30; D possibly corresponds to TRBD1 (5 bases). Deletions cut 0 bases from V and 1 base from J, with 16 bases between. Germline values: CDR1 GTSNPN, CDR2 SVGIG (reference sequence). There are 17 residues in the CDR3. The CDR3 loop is CAWSVRGRERSGNTIYF. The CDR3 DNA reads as TGTGCCTGGAGTGTACGGGGCAGGGAAAGATCTGGAAACACCATATATTTT. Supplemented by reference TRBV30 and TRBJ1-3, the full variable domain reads SQTIHQWPATLVQPVGSPLSLECTVEGTSNPNLYWYRQAAGRGLQLLFYSVGIGQISSEVPQNLSASRPQDRQFILSSKKLLLSDSGFYLCAWSVRGRERSGNTIYFGEGSWLTVV.

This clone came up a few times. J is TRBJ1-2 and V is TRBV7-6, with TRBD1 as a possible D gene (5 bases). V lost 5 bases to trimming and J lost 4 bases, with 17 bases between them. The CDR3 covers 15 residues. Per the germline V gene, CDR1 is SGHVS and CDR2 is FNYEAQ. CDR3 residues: CASSPSHGHLYGYTF. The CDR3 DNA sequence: TGTGCCAGCAGCCCCAGCCATGGACATCTCTATGGCTACACCTTC.

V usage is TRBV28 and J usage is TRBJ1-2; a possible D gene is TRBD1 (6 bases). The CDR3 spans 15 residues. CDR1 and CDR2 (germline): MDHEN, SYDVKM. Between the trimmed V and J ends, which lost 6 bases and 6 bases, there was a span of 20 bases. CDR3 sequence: CASRRPQGQGDGYTF. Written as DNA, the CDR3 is TGTGCCAGCAGACGACCTCAGGGGCAAGGGGATGGCTACACCTTC.